Below, 29 T cell receptor beta chains from the same sample are listed, as sequenced in a study of regulatory T cells in long-lasting Graves disease. The time point is: newly diagnosed GD, antithyroid drugs for less than 3 months. The TCR library used RNA extracted from PBMCs. Construction of the TCR beta libraries employed iRepertoire HTBI primers in conjunction with Arm-PCR of CDR3 regions. One entry per CDR3 protein, called by TCRdb with MiXCR from the multiplex PCR reads. The data hold 400,000 to 500,000 distinct CDR3 sequences, with about 16% observed a single time. In addition, the sample was reused for a study of T cells in Graves' hyperthyroidism and ophthalmopathy.

The specimen comprised peripheral blood mononuclear cells (PBMCs), sampled at new diagnosis, from a patient treated with antithyroid drugs. The origin of the receptors is a woman younger than 30 with Graves disease.

The sample holds a few counts of this clonotype. This rearrangement joins TRBV15 to TRBJ2-3; D remains ambiguous. Per the germline V gene, CDR1 is LNHNV and CDR2 is YYDKDF (reference sequence). The germline V and J ends were trimmed by 0 bases and 9 bases, with 10 bases remaining between them. The CDR3 is made up of 13 amino acids. CDR3 sequence (DNA): TGTGCCACCAGCAGAGACCAGTTTCAGACGCAGTATTTT. Translation: CATSRDQFQTQYF.

There are many counts of this clonotype. This chain uses TRBV3-1 with TRBJ1-1; D gene uncertain. The CDR3 loop spans 13 amino acids. V was pared by 4 bases and J by 0 bases, with 6 bases between. Germline V gene lookup returns CDR1 LGHDT and CDR2 YNNKEL (reference sequence). CDR3 protein: CASSPSMNTEAFF. The CDR3 DNA sequence: TGTGCCAGCAGCCCTTCCATGAACACTGAAGCTTTCTTT. The full variable domain, completed using reference TRBV3-1 and TRBJ1-1, is DTAVSQTPKYLVTQMGNDKSIKCEQNLGHDTMYWYKQDSKKFLKIMFSYNNKELIINETVPNRFSPKSPDKAHLNLHINSLELGDSAVYFCASSPSMNTEAFFGQGTRLTVV.

This clonotype was picked up many times. The V gene is TRBV12-3 or TRBV12-4, the J gene TRBJ2-5; no clear D gene. This CDR3 has 12 amino acids. V was pared by 3 bases and J by 7 bases, with 9 bases between. CDR3 in amino acids: CASSFYFPTQYF. DNA of the CDR3: TGTGCCAGCAGTTTTTACTTTCCGACCCAGTACTTC.

This rearrangement joins TRBV28 to TRBJ1-2; 7 positions match TRBD1. The CDR3 length is 14 residues. Trimming removed 6 bases from V and 4 bases from J; junction bases left unmatched: 8. In germline, CDR1 is MDHEN, CDR2 SYDVKM. The CDR3 protein is CASRNAGQIYGYTF. In nucleotides, the CDR3 is TGTGCCAGCAGGAATGCGGGACAGATCTATGGCTACACCTTC.

This clonotype showed up many times. The CDR3 DNA follows: TGTGCCAGCAGTGGGGACGGTTGGTTAGCTTTCTTT. Translation: CASSGDGWLAFF. This sequence joins TRBV28 and TRBJ1-1, with a tentative D call TRBD1 (5 bases). The V end lost 5 bases, the J end lost 10 bases, and 14 bases lay between the germline ends. Looked up from germline, CDR1 is MDHEN and CDR2 is SYDVKM. There are 12 residues in the CDR3.

This clonotype has ten or more counts. This chain joins TRBV28 and TRBJ1-1; no firm D call. V lost 5 bases to trimming and J lost 1 base, with 11 bases between them. CDR1 is MDHEN and CDR2 is SYDVKM in the germline V gene. CDR3 length equals 14 residues. CDR3 sequence: CASSPTRRNTEAFF. CDR3 bases: TGTGCCAGCAGTCCGACAAGACGGAACACTGAAGCTTTCTTT.

This clonotype was seen at least ten times. The V gene is TRBV27, the J gene TRBJ1-2; tentatively, D is TRBD1 (5 bases). V was cut by 6 bases and J by 4 bases, with 18 bases left in between. Per germline, CDR1 MNHEY and CDR2 SMNVEV (reference sequence). This CDR3 is 15 amino acids long. CDR3 DNA sequence: TGTGCCAGCAGCATAGCCAAGGGGTCGGGCTATGGCTACACCTTC. The encoded protein is CASSIAKGSGYGYTF.

This clonotype was seen more than once but under ten times. A read error may be the cause here, since a much bigger clone is one base away. The CDR3 loop is CSASLVPSQYF. CDR3 DNA sequence: TGCAGTGCTAGTCTCGTCCCGTCCCAGTACTTC. The V and J genes are TRBV20-1 and TRBJ2-5; D gene uncertain. CDR3 length: 11 residues. Looked up from germline, CDR1 is DFQATT and CDR2 is SNEGSKA (reference sequence). The V gene lost 3 bases and the J gene lost 9 bases, with 11 bases spanning the gap.

This clonotype was seen at least ten times. The genes are TRBV11-2 and TRBJ2-5, with 14 bases aligning to TRBD2. The length of the CDR3 is 17 residues. The J segment lost 5 bases and the V segment lost 2 bases, leaving 7 bases of the junction unmatched. Germline CDR1 is SGHAT and CDR2 is FQNNGV. The CDR3 sequence: CASSLYQGLAGVETQYF. CDR3 bases: TGTGCCAGCAGCTTATATCAGGGACTAGCGGGAGTGGAGACCCAGTACTTC. Supplemented by reference TRBV11-2 and TRBJ2-5, the full variable domain reads EAGVAQSPRYKIIEKRQSVAFWCNPISGHATLYWYQQILGQGPKLLIQFQNNGVVDDSQLPKDRFSAERLKGVDSTLKIQPAKLEDSAVYLCASSLYQGLAGVETQYFGPGTRLLVL.

In this sample, this clonotype turned up many times. V gene TRBV20-1 combines with J gene TRBJ2-7; 11 bases fit TRBD1. The V segment lost 6 bases and the J segment 1 base; nucleotides outside the gene matches: 2. This CDR3 is built from 13 residues. The germline gives CDR1 DFQATT, CDR2 SNEGSKA (reference sequence). The CDR3 DNA reads as TGCAGTGCCGGACAGGGGGCATCCTACGAGCAGTACTTC. This sequence encodes CSAGQGASYEQYF.

This clonotype showed up just a few times. The rearrangement uses TRBV7-2 and TRBJ1-6; D is possibly TRBD1 (5 bases). Trimming took off 5 bases at V and 7 bases at J, with 12 bases between the two ends. CDR1 and CDR2 (germline): SGHTA, FQGNSA. This CDR3 has 14 residues. The CDR3 DNA reads TGTGCCAGCAGCCTAGGGGCTTTAAATTCACCCCTCCACTTT. Protein sequence: CASSLGALNSPLHF. Drawing the rest from reference TRBV7-2 and TRBJ1-6, the complete variable domain is GAGVSQSPSNKVTEKGKDVELRCDPISGHTALYWYRQSLGQGLEFLIYFQGNSAPDKSGLPSDRFSAERTGGSVSTLTIQRTQQEDSAVYLCASSLGALNSPLHFGNGTRLTVT.

As to this clonotype: Being one base from a much bigger clone, this may be a read error. The chain couples TRBV7-2 to TRBJ1-5; D gene ambiguous. From germline, CDR1 is SGHTA and CDR2 FQGNSA. The CDR3 loop spans 13 amino acids. CDR3 sequence: CAGSSVPNQPQHF. The CDR3 DNA reads as TGTGCCGGCAGCTCTGTCCCCAATCAGCCCCAGCATTTT.

This clonotype was seen at least ten times. CDR3: CASSPGTLYGYTF. DNA for the CDR3: TGCGCCAGCAGCCCCGGGACCCTATATGGCTACACCTTC. The chain carries TRBV10-1 and TRBJ1-2, with a weak D call TRBD1 (5 bases). Trimming cost V 6 bases and J 5 bases, with 13 bases left between them. Germline assignment: CDR1 WNHNN and CDR2 SYGVQD (reference sequence). The length of the CDR3 is 13 residues.

This clonotype was observed at least ten times. The chain couples TRBV20-1 to TRBJ2-3; no reliable D call. V lost 8 bases to trimming and J lost 2 bases, with 11 bases between them. Germline V gene lookup returns CDR1 DFQATT and CDR2 SNEGSKA (reference sequence). There are 12 residues in the CDR3. CDR3 sequence reads: CSSPTPTDTQYF. CDR3 sequence (DNA): TGCAGTTCCCCAACCCCCACAGATACGCAGTATTTT.

This clonotype was observed a few times. The chain is built from TRBV5-1 and TRBJ2-7; D is undetermined. Germline V gives CDR1 SGHRS, CDR2 YFSETQ. CDR3 length equals 14 residues. V was trimmed by 0 bases and J by 3 bases, leaving 10 bases between them. The CDR3 sequence is CASSLGAGDYEQYF. The CDR3 nucleotides read TGCGCCAGCAGCTTGGGCGCAGGAGACTACGAGCAGTACTTC.

Many counts were recorded for this clonotype. The V and J genes are TRBV28 and TRBJ2-1; no definite D call. Germline V gene sequence: CDR1 MDHEN, CDR2 SYDVKM. There are 14 residues in the CDR3. V lost 3 bases and J lost 7, with 13 bases in between. The chain's CDR3 is CASSLGYLGNEQFF. The CDR3 DNA sequence: TGTGCCAGCAGTTTGGGTTACCTCGGGAATGAGCAGTTCTTC.

This chain connects TRBV30 to TRBJ2-1; 7 bases are a match to TRBD2. V dropped 4 bases and J dropped 4; count of bases not matched to a gene: 7. CDR1 is GTSNPN and CDR2 is SVGIG in the germline V gene (reference sequence). The CDR3 covers 14 residues. The CDR3 nucleotides read TGTGCCTGGAACCGGGACTACTCGTACAATGAGCAGTTCTTC. Protein: CAWNRDYSYNEQFF.

Many counts were recorded for this clonotype. This chain uses TRBV6-1 with TRBJ2-3, with D unclear. The CDR3 length is 13 residues. V was pared by 6 bases and J by 8 bases, with 15 bases between. CDR1 is MNHNS and CDR2 is SASEGT in the germline V gene. The CDR3 loop is CASSTEDGLTQYF. The DNA for the CDR3 is TGTGCCAGCAGCACCGAGGACGGCCTTACGCAGTATTTT.

The chain carries TRBV27 and TRBJ1-5; unclear D gene. The CDR3 totals 15 residues. The V end was cut by 1 base, the J end by 3 bases, with 10 bases between. CDR1 is MNHEY, CDR2 SMNVEV, per germline (reference sequence). The chain's CDR3 is CASSLLAGTNQPQHF. The DNA of the CDR3 is TGTGCCAGCAGTTTATTGGCCGGAACCAATCAGCCCCAGCATTTT.

The chain recombines TRBV7-2 with TRBJ2-1, with 14 bases fitting TRBD2. V lost 4 bases and J lost 8; bases outside the gene matches: 19. The CDR3 has 20 amino acids. CDR1 SGHTA and CDR2 FQGNSA come from the germline V gene. CDR3 region: CASSSRTGGLAGAVWDEQFF. The CDR3 region has the DNA TGTGCCAGCAGCTCCCGGACAGGGGGACTAGCGGGAGCCGTTTGGGATGAGCAGTTCTTC.

This clonotype occurred many times. The chain combines TRBV30 with TRBJ1-2, with D possibly matching TRBD1 (5 bases). This CDR3 is built from 13 residues. Deletions cut 3 bases from V and 4 bases from J, with 12 bases between. Germline CDR1 is GTSNPN and CDR2 is SVGIG (reference sequence). For the CDR3, the DNA is TGTGCCTGGAGCCAAATTGGGGGCTATGGCTACACCTTC. This sequence encodes CAWSQIGGYGYTF. Variable domain in full (rest from reference TRBV30 and TRBJ1-2): SQTIHQWPATLVQPVGSPLSLECTVEGTSNPNLYWYRQAAGRGLQLLFYSVGIGQISSEVPQNLSASRPQDRQFILSSKKLLLSDSGFYLCAWSQIGGYGYTFGSGTRLTVV.

This clonotype was seen a few times. With only one base between it and a far larger clone, this is likely a read error. The chain recombines TRBV11-2 with TRBJ2-7; 10 nucleotides line up with TRBD2. Germline V gives CDR1 SGHAT, CDR2 FQNNGV. Unmatched junction bases numbered 7, after V lost 1 base and J lost 7 bases. The CDR3 extends over 15 amino acids. The CDR3 reads CASSLGLAGDNEQYF. The CDR3, as DNA: TGTGCCAGCAGCTTAGGTCTAGCGGGAGACAATGAGCAGTACTTC.

This clonotype appeared many times. The chain uses TRBV2 and TRBJ2-7; D gene ambiguous. The CDR3 contains 13 residues. Germline V lookup: CDR1 SNHLY, CDR2 FYNNEI. The V gene lost 2 bases and the J gene lost 1 base, with 6 bases spanning the gap. As DNA, the CDR3 is TGTGCCAGCAGTGAATCAGAATCCTACGAGCAGTACTTC. Translation gives CASSESESYEQYF. The full variable domain, its missing parts supplied by reference TRBV2 and TRBJ2-7, is EPEVTQTPSHQVTQMGQEVILRCVPISNHLYFYWYRQILGQKVEFLVSFYNNEISEKSEIFDDQFSVERPDGSNFTLKIRSTKLEDSAMYFCASSESESYEQYFGPGTRLTVT.

This clonotype was detected many times. This chain links TRBV12-5 with TRBJ2-1; TRBD1 is a possible D gene (7 bases). V gave up 1 base and J gave up 8 bases, with 15 bases separating them. Germline V gene sequence: CDR1 LGHNT, CDR2 FRNRAP. The CDR3 runs 15 residues. The CDR3 region is CASGLDRPGGYEQFF. For the CDR3, the DNA is TGTGCTAGTGGTTTGGATCGGCCAGGGGGGTATGAGCAGTTCTTC.

In DNA, the CDR3 is TGTGCCAGCAGCTTGCCGGGACTTCGCTCCTACAATGAGCAGTTCTTC. Its translation is CASSLPGLRSYNEQFF. This chain connects TRBV5-6 to TRBJ2-1; a weak D match, TRBD2 (6 bases). Germline values: CDR1 SGHDT, CDR2 YYEEEE. There are 16 residues in the CDR3. V gave up 1 base and J gave up 0 bases, with 11 bases separating them.

This clonotype was recorded at least ten times. V usage is TRBV11-2 and J usage is TRBJ1-2; D gene uncertain. Germline CDR1 reads SGHAT; CDR2 reads FQNNGV. Trimming shortened V by 1 base and J by 5 bases, and 8 bases separated the two germline ends. The CDR3 has 13 residues. CDR3 nucleotide sequence: TGTGCCAGCAGCTTAGGGCGGAGGTATGGCTACACCTTC. This translates into CASSLGRRYGYTF.

This clonotype was found a few times. This sequence joins TRBV20-1 and TRBJ1-6; weak D call: TRBD1 (5 bases). V lost 0 bases to trimming and J lost 12 bases, with 24 bases between them. Germline loops: CDR1 DFQATT, CDR2 SNEGSKA (reference sequence). The CDR3 spans 17 residues. In DNA, the CDR3 is TGCAGTGCTAGAGATAGTTTTCGGGGGGGGGGGTTCGGACCCCTCCACTTT. Its protein product is CSARDSFRGGGFGPLHF.

This clonotype has a handful of counts. The CDR3 here is CASSLAWTDGQFF. CDR3 in DNA: TGTGCCAGCAGCTTAGCGTGGACGGACGGGCAGTTCTTC. The rearrangement uses TRBV7-2 and TRBJ2-1, with no clear D. With 0 bases removed from V and 12 bases from J, the gap between germline ends came to 12 bases. CDR3 length: 13 amino acids. Germline CDR1 and CDR2: SGHTA and FQGNSA.

This clonotype appeared a few times. The chain links TRBV11-3 to TRBJ1-2; D gene unclear. The CDR3 contains 14 residues. From germline, CDR1 is SGHNT and CDR2 YENEEA. Trimming left V 2 bases short and J 0 bases short, with 7 bases between. In DNA, the CDR3 is TGTGCCAGCAGCTTATCTCCAGCTAACTATGGCTACACCTTC. Its translation is CASSLSPANYGYTF. Together with reference TRBV11-3 and TRBJ1-2, the CDR3 gives the full variable domain: EAGVVQSPRYKIIEKKQPVAFWCNPISGHNTLYWYLQNLGQGPELLIRYENEEAVDDSQLPKDRFSAERLKGVDSTLKIQPAELGDSAVYLCASSLSPANYGYTFGSGTRLTVV.